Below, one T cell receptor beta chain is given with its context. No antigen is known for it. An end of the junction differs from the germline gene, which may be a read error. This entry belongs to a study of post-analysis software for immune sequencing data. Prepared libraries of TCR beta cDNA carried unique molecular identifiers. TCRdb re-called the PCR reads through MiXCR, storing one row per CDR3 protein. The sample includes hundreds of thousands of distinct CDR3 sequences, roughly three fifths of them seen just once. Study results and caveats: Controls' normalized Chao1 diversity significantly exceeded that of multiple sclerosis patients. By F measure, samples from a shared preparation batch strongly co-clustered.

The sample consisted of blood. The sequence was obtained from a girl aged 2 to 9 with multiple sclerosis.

CDR3 protein: CASSLAAGGYNGQFF. The CDR3 nucleotides read TGCGCCAGCAGCTTGGCCGCGGGGGGCTACAATGGGCAGTTCTTC. This chain connects TRBV5-1 to TRBJ2-1, with 8 bases matching TRBD2. CDR3 length: 15 residues. Germline CDR1 is SGHRS and CDR2 is YFSETQ.